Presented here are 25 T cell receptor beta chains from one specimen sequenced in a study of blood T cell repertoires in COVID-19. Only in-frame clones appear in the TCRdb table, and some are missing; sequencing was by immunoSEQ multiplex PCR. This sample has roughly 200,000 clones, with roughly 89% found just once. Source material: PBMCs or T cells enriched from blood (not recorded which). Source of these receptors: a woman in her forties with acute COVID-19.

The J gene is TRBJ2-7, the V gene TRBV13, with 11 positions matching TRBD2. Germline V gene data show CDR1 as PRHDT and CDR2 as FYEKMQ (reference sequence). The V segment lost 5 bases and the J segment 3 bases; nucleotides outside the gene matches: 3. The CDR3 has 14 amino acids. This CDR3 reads CASSVSGGDYEQYF. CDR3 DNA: TGTGCCAGCAGCGTTAGCGGGGGGGACTACGAGCAGTACTTC. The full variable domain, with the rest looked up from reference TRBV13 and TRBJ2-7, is AAGVIQSPRHLIKEKRETATLKCYPIPRHDTVYWYQQGPGQDPQFLISFYEKMQSDKGSIPDRFSAQQFSDYHSELNMSSLELGDSALYFCASSVSGGDYEQYFGPGTRLTVT.

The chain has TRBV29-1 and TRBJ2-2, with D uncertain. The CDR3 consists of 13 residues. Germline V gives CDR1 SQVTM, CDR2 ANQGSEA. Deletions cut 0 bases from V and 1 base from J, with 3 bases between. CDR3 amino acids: CSVEDMNTGELFF. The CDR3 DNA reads TGCAGCGTTGAAGATATGAACACCGGGGAGCTGTTTTTT.

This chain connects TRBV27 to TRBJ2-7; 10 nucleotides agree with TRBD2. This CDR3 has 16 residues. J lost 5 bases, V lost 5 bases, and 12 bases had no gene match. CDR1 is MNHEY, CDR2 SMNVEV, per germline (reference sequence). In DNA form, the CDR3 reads TGTGCCAGCAGTGGGCCATCTAGCGGGAGCTACAACGAGCAGTACTTC. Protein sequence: CASSGPSSGSYNEQYF.

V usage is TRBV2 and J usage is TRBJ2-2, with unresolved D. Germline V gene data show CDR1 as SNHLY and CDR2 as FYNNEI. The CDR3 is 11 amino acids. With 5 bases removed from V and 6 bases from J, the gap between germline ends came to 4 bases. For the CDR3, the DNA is TGTGCCAGCAGTCAGGCCGGGGAGCTGTTTTTT. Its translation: CASSQAGELFF.

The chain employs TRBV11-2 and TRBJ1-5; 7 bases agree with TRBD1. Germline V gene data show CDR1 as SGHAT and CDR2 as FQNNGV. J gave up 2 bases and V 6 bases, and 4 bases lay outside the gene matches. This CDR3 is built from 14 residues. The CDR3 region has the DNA TGTGCCAGCAGTTATACAGGGGGCAATCAGCCCCAGCATTTT. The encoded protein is CASSYTGGNQPQHF.

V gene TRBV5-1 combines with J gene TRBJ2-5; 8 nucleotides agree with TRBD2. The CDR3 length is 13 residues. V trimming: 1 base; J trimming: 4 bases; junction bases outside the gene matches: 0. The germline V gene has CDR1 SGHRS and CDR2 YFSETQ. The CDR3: CASSLTSGETQYF. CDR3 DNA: TGCGCCAGCAGCTTGACTAGCGGAGAGACCCAGTACTTC.

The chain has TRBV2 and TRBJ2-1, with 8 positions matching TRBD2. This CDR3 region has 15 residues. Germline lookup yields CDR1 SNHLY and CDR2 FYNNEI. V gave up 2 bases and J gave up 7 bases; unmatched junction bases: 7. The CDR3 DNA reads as TGTGCCAGCAGTGAACTGGCGGGAGGTTGGAATGAGCAGTTCTTC. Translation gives CASSELAGGWNEQFF.

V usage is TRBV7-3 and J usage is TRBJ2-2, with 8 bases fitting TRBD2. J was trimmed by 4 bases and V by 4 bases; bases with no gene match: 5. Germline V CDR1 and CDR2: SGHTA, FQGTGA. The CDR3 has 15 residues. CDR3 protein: CASSSQLAGTGELFF. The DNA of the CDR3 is TGTGCCAGCAGCTCTCAGCTAGCGGGCACCGGGGAGCTGTTTTTT.

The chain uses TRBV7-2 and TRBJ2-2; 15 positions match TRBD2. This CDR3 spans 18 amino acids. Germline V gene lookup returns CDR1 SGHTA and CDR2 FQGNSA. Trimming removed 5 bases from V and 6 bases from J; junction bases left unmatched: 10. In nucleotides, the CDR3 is TGTGCCAGCAGCCCCGGACTAGCGGGAGGGCCGGGGCCCGGGGAGCTGTTTTTT. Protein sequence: CASSPGLAGGPGPGELFF.

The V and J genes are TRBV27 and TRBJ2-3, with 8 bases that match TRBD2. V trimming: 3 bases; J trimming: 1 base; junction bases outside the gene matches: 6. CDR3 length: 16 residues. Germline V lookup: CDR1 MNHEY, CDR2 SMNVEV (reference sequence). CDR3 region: CASSFGGRWRTDTQYF. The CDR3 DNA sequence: TGTGCCAGCAGTTTCGGCGGGAGGTGGCGCACAGATACGCAGTATTTT.

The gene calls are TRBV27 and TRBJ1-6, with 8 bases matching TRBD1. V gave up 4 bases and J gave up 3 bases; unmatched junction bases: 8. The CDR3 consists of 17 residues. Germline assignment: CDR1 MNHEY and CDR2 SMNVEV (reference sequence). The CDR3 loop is CASSSGTGVFYNSPLHF. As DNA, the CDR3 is TGTGCCAGCAGTTCCGGGACAGGCGTCTTCTATAATTCACCCCTCCACTTT.

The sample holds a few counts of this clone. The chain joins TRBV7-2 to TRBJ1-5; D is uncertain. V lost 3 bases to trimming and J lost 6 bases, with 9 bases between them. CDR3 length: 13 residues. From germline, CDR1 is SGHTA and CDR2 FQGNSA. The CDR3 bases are TGTGCCAGCAGCTTGTTTTCGGGTCAGCCCCAGCATTTT. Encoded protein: CASSLFSGQPQHF.

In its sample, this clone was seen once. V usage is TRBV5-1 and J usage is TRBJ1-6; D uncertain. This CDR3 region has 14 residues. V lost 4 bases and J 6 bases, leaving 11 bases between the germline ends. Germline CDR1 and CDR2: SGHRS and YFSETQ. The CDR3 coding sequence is TGCGCCAGCAGCGACGGGTACGGTAATTCACCCCTCCACTTT. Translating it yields CASSDGYGNSPLHF.

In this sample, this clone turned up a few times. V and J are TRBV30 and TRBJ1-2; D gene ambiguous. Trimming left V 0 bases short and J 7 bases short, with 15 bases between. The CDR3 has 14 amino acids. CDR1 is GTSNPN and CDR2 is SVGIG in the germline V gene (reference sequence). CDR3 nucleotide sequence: TGTGCCTGGAGTGTTGGTGGTGCAGGTCGTGGCTACACCTTC. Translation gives CAWSVGGAGRGYTF.

The CDR3 is CASSYRPRETQYF. CDR3 in DNA: TGTGCCAGCAGTTATCGACCGAGGGAGACCCAGTACTTC. The V gene is TRBV6-6, the J gene TRBJ2-5; D gene uncertain. V dropped 3 bases and J dropped 5 bases, with 10 bases sitting between them. The CDR3 has 13 amino acids. The germline CDR1 and CDR2 sequences are MNHNY and SVGAGI (reference sequence).

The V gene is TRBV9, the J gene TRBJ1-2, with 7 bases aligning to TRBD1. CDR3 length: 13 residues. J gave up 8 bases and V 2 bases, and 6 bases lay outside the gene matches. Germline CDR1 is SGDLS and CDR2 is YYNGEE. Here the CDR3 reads CASSVGDSSGYTF. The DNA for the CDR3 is TGTGCCAGCAGCGTCGGGGACAGCTCGGGCTACACCTTC.

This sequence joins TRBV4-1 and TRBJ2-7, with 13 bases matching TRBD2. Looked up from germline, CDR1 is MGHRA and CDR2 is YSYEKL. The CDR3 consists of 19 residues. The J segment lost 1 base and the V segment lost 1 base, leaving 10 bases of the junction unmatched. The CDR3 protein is CASSQVYTSGGAMSYEQYF. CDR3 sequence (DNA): TGCGCCAGCAGCCAAGTTTATACTAGCGGGGGGGCCATGTCCTACGAGCAGTACTTC.

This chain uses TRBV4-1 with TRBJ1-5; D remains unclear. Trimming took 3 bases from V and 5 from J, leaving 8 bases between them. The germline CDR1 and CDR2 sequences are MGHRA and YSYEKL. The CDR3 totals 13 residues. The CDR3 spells CASSHGGDQPQHF. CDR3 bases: TGCGCCAGCAGCCATGGTGGAGATCAGCCCCAGCATTTT.

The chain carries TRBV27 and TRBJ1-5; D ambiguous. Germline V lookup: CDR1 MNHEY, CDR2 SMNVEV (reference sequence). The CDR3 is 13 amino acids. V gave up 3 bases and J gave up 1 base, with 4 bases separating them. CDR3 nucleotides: TGTGCCAGCAGTTTGCAGAGCAATCAGCCCCAGCATTTT. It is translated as CASSLQSNQPQHF.

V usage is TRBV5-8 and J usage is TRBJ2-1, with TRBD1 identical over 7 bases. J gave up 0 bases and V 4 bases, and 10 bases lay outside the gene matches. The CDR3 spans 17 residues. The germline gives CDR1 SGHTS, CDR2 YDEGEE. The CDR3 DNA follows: TGTGCCAGCAGCCTCAACAGGGGTTTGAGCTCCTACAATGAGCAGTTCTTC. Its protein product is CASSLNRGLSSYNEQFF.

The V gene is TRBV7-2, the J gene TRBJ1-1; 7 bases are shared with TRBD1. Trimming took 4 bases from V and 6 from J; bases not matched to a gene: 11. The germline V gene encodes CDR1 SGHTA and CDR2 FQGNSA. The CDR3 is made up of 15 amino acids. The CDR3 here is CASSSATGLGAEAFF. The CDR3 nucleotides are TGTGCCAGCAGCTCAGCGACAGGGCTTGGCGCTGAAGCTTTCTTT.

CDR3 DNA: TGTGCCAGCAGTTACTCCCTAGCGGGGGACAATGAGCAGTTCTTC. It yields the protein CASSYSLAGDNEQFF. V and J are TRBV6-2 or TRBV6-3 and TRBJ2-1; 10 bases are shared with TRBD2. This CDR3 is built from 15 residues. Per germline, CDR1 MNHEY and CDR2 SVGEGT. The trim removed 0 bases at V and 5 bases at J, leaving 1 base unmatched.

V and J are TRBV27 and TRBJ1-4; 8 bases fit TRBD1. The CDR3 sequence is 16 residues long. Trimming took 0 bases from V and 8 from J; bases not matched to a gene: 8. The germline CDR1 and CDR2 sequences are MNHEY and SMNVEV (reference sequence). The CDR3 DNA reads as TGTGCCAGCAGTTTATCCCCGACAGGGGTTCGGGAAAAACTGTTTTTT. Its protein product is CASSLSPTGVREKLFF.

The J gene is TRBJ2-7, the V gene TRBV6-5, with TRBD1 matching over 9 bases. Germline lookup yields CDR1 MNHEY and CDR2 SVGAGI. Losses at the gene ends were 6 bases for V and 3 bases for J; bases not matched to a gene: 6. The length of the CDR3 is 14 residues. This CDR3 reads CASSQGTGSYEQYF. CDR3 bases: TGTGCCAGCAGCCAAGGGACAGGGAGCTACGAGCAGTACTTC.

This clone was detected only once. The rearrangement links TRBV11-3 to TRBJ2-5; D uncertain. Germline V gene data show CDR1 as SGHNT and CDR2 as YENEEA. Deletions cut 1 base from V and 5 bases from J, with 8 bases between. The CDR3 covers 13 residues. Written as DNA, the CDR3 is TGTGCCAGCAGCTTAGGCAGGTTGGAGACCCAGTACTTC. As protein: CASSLGRLETQYF. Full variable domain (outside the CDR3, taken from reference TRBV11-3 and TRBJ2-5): EAGVVQSPRYKIIEKKQPVAFWCNPISGHNTLYWYLQNLGQGPELLIRYENEEAVDDSQLPKDRFSAERLKGVDSTLKIQPAELGDSAVYLCASSLGRLETQYFGPGTRLLVL.